The 6 T cell receptor beta chains below come from one sample, sequenced in a study of blood T cell repertoires in COVID-19. The protocol was immunoSEQ multiplex PCR, while the TCRdb copy is restricted to in-frame clones and leaves out a portion. The sample yields about 260,000 clones, about 82% seen once. Sequencing was carried out using PBMCs or T cells enriched from blood (not recorded which). All receptors derive from a woman between 45 and 60 years old who had recovered from COVID-19.

This sequence joins TRBV11-3 and TRBJ2-7; weak D call: TRBD2 (5 bases). This CDR3 is 12 amino acids long. V lost 5 bases and J lost 11, with 16 bases in between. Germline CDR1 reads SGHNT; CDR2 reads YENEEA. Here the CDR3 reads CASSPRPREEYF. The CDR3 region has the DNA TGTGCCAGCAGCCCTCGCCCCCGGGAAGAGTACTTC.

The rearrangement links TRBV19 to TRBJ1-5, with D unresolved. Germline V gene data show CDR1 as LNHDA and CDR2 as SQIVND (reference sequence). V gave up 5 bases and J gave up 5 bases, with 7 bases separating them. The CDR3 totals 12 residues. As DNA, the CDR3 is TGTGCCAGTAGTTTACTCGATCAGCCCCAGCATTTT. Encoded protein: CASSLLDQPQHF.

As DNA, the CDR3 is TGTGCCAGCAGCTGGGACTCCCGTGAGCAGTTCTTC. Its translation: CASSWDSREQFF. This chain joins TRBV5-6 and TRBJ2-1; tentative D call: TRBD2 (6 bases). V shed 3 bases and J shed 9 bases, with 10 bases lying between them. Per the germline V gene, CDR1 is SGHDT and CDR2 is YYEEEE. The CDR3 has 12 amino acids.

The gene calls are TRBV27 and TRBJ1-6; unclear D gene. Germline-derived CDR1 and CDR2 are MNHEY and SMNVEV (reference sequence). The CDR3 extends over 14 amino acids. The V gene lost 3 bases and the J gene lost 9 bases, with 12 bases spanning the gap. CDR3 amino acids: CASSFGGFGSPLHF. The CDR3 DNA follows: TGTGCCAGCAGTTTCGGAGGTTTTGGTTCACCCCTCCACTTT.

J is TRBJ2-1 and V is TRBV9; a possible D gene is TRBD2 (6 bases). CDR1 and CDR2 (germline): SGDLS, YYNGEE. CDR3 length equals 15 residues. V shed 2 bases and J shed 8 bases, with 17 bases lying between them. The DNA for the CDR3 is TGTGCCAGCAGCGTCAGAGTAACGGGAGTCGATGAGCAGTTCTTC. This translates into CASSVRVTGVDEQFF.

This chain joins TRBV20-1 and TRBJ1-2; 9 bases are a match to TRBD1. CDR3 length: 13 amino acids. Per germline, CDR1 DFQATT and CDR2 SNEGSKA (reference sequence). The V gene end was trimmed by 3 bases and the J gene end by 5 bases; junction bases not matched to a gene: 4. The CDR3 loop reads CSASETGGYGYTF. The CDR3 bases are TGCAGTGCTAGTGAGACAGGGGGTTATGGCTACACCTTC.